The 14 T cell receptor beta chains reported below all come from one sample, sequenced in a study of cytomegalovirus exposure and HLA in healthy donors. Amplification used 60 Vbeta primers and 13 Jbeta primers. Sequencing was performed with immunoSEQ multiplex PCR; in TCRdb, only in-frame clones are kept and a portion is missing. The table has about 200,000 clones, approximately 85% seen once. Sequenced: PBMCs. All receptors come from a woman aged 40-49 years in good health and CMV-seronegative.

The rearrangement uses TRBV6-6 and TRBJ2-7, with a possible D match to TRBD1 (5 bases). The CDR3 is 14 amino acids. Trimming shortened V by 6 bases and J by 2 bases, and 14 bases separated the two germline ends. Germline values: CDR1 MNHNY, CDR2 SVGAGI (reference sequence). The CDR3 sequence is CASSLRQQTYEQYF. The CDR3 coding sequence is TGTGCCAGCAGCCTCCGACAGCAAACCTACGAGCAGTACTTC.

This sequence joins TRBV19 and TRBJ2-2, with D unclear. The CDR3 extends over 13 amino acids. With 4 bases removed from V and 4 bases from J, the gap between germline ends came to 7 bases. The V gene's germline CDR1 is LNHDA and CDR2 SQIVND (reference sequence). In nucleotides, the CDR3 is TGTGCCAGTAGTAGTCACACCACCGGGGAGCTGTTTTTT. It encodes CASSSHTTGELFF.

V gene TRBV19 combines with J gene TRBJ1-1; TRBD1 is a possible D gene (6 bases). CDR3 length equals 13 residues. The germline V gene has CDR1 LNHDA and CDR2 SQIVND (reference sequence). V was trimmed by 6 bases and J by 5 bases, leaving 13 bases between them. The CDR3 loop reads CASRAGVVTEAFF. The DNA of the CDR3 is TGTGCCAGTAGGGCAGGGGTCGTAACTGAAGCTTTCTTT.

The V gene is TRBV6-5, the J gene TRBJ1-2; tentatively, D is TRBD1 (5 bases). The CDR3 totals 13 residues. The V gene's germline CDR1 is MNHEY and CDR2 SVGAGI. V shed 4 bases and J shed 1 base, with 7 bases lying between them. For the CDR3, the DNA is TGTGCCAGCAGTTCCGGACATAACTATGGCTACACCTTC. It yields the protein CASSSGHNYGYTF.

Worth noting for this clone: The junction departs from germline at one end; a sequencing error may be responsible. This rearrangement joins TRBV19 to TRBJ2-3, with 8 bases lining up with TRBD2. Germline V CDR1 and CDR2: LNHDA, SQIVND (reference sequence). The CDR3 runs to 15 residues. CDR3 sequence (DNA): TGTGCCAGTAGTATAATCGGGGGGGATACAGATACACAGTATTTT. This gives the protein CASSIIGGDTDTQYF.

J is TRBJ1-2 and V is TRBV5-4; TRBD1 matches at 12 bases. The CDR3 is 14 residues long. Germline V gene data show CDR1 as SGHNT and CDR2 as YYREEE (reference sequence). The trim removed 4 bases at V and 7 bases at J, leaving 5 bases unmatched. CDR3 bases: TGTGCCAGCAGCCTCGGGACAGGGGGCTCTGGCTACACCTTC. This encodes CASSLGTGGSGYTF.

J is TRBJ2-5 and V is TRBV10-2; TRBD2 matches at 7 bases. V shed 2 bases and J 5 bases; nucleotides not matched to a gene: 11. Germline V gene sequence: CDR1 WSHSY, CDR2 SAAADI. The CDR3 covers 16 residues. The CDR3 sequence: CASSETSVASRETQYF. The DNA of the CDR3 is TGCGCCAGCAGTGAGACTAGCGTCGCCTCGAGGGAGACCCAGTACTTC.

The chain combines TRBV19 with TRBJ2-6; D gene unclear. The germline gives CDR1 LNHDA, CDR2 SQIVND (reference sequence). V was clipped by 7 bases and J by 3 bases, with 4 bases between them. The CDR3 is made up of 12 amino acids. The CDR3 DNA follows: TGTGCCAGTACCAATGGGGCCAACGTCCTGACTTTC. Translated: CASTNGANVLTF.

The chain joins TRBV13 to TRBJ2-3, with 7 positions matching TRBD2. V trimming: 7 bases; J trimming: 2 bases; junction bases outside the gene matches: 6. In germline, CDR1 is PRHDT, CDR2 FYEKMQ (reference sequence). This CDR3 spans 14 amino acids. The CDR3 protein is CASTAGDPTDTQYF. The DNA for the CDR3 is TGTGCCAGCACGGCGGGAGACCCCACAGATACGCAGTATTTT.

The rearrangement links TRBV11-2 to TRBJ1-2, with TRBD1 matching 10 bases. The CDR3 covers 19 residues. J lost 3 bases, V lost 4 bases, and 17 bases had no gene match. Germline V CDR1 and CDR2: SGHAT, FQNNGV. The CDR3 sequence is CASSSPKNRQGAPDYGYTF. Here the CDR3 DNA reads TGTGCCAGCAGCTCCCCAAAAAATAGACAGGGGGCGCCGGACTATGGCTACACCTTC. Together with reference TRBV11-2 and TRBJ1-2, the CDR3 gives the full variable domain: EAGVAQSPRYKIIEKRQSVAFWCNPISGHATLYWYQQILGQGPKLLIQFQNNGVVDDSQLPKDRFSAERLKGVDSTLKIQPAKLEDSAVYLCASSSPKNRQGAPDYGYTFGSGTRLTVV.

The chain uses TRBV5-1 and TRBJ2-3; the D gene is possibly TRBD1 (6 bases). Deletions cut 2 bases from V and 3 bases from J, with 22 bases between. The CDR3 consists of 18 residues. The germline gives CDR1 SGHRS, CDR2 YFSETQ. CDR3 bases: TGCGCCAGCAGCTTAAAACAGGGATTCCGGAGAACTACAGATACGCAGTATTTT. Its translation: CASSLKQGFRRTTDTQYF.

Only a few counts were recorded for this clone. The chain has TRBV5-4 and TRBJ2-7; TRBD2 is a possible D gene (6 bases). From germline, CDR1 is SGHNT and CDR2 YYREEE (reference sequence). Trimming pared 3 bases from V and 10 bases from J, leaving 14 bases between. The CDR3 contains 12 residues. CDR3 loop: CASSSGTAVQYF. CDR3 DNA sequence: TGTGCCAGCAGCTCGGGGACTGCAGTTCAGTACTTC.

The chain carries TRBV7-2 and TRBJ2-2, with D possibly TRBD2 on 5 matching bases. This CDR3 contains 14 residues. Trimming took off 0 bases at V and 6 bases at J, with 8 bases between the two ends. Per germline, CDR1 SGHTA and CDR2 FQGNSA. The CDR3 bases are TGTGCCAGCAGCTTAGCGGGAGTCCCCGGGGAGCTGTTTTTT. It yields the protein CASSLAGVPGELFF. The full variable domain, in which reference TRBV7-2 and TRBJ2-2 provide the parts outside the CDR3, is GAGVSQSPSNKVTEKGKDVELRCDPISGHTALYWYRQSLGQGLEFLIYFQGNSAPDKSGLPSDRFSAERTGGSVSTLTIQRTQQEDSAVYLCASSLAGVPGELFFGEGSRLTVL.

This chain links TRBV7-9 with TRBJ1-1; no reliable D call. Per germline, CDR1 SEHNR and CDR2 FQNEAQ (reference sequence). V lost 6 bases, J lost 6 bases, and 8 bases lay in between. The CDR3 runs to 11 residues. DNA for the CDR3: TGTGCCAGCAGTGTAGCCCCTGAAGCTTTCTTT. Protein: CASSVAPEAFF.